These 8 T cell receptor beta chains originate from one sample sequenced in a study of cytomegalovirus exposure and HLA in healthy donors. It was with 60 Vbeta and 13 Jbeta primers that the PCR ran. Libraries were prepared by immunoSEQ multiplex PCR; TCRdb keeps only in-frame clonotypes and omits some of them. The sample lists approximately 150,000 clones, about four fifths occurring once. The sequencing input was PBMCs. These receptors all come from a man aged 40-55 years in good health and CMV-seronegative.

V usage is TRBV6-5 and J usage is TRBJ1-2; 7 positions match TRBD1. This CDR3 has 13 amino acids. Germline V lookup: CDR1 MNHEY, CDR2 SVGAGI. With V trimmed by 5 bases and J by 6 bases, 6 bases remained unmatched. This CDR3 reads CASSATGMDGYTF. The CDR3 DNA is TGTGCCAGCAGTGCGACAGGGATGGATGGCTACACCTTC.

J is TRBJ1-5 and V is TRBV5-1, with D maybe TRBD1 (5 bases). V lost 0 bases to trimming and J lost 4 bases, with 11 bases between them. Per germline, CDR1 SGHRS and CDR2 YFSETQ. The CDR3 is 15 residues long. DNA for the CDR3: TGCGCCAGCAGCTTGGACGGGCAGGGTAATCAGCCCCAGCATTTT. Protein sequence: CASSLDGQGNQPQHF.

The chain links TRBV4-1 to TRBJ2-1, with 9 bases lining up with TRBD2. From germline, CDR1 is MGHRA and CDR2 YSYEKL. The CDR3 length is 16 residues. V lost 0 bases to trimming and J lost 8 bases; unmatched junction nucleotides: 8. The CDR3 is CASSQDDAGGPYEQFF. The DNA for the CDR3 is TGCGCCAGCAGCCAAGATGACGCGGGGGGGCCCTATGAGCAGTTCTTC.

This chain joins TRBV5-4 and TRBJ2-1; D not certain. This CDR3 region has 13 residues. The germline CDR1 and CDR2 sequences are SGHNT and YYREEE (reference sequence). Trimming cost V 2 bases and J 5 bases, with 8 bases left between them. The CDR3 sequence is CASSLGRDNEQFF. The CDR3 region has the DNA TGTGCCAGCAGCTTAGGTCGGGACAATGAGCAGTTCTTC.

This chain connects TRBV9 to TRBJ1-2, with TRBD1 identical over 7 bases. The CDR3 has 14 amino acids. The junction had 10 bases not matched to a gene; V was cut back by 3 bases and J by 8 bases. Germline V gives CDR1 SGDLS, CDR2 YYNGEE. This chain's CDR3 is CASSDRGNFGGYTF. DNA for the CDR3: TGTGCCAGCAGCGACAGGGGAAACTTCGGCGGCTACACCTTC. The variable domain in full, completed from reference TRBV9 and TRBJ1-2, reads DSGVTQTPKHLITATGQRVTLRCSPRSGDLSVYWYQQSLDQGLQFLIQYYNGEERAKGNILERFSAQQFPDLHSELNLSSLELGDSALYFCASSDRGNFGGYTFGSGTRLTVV.

The chain combines TRBV5-5 with TRBJ2-2, with 8 bases identical to TRBD2. CDR1 and CDR2 (germline): SGHKS, YYEKEE (reference sequence). The CDR3 extends over 15 amino acids. J gave up 6 bases and V 6 bases, and 10 bases lay outside the gene matches. CDR3 in amino acids: CASMPQRGRAGELFF. Here the CDR3 DNA reads TGTGCCAGCATGCCCCAGCGGGGGAGGGCCGGGGAGCTGTTTTTT.

This chain joins TRBV7-2 and TRBJ2-7; weak D call: TRBD2 (6 bases). From germline, CDR1 is SGHTA and CDR2 FQGNSA. V gave up 2 bases and J gave up 5 bases, with 16 bases separating them. There are 15 residues in the CDR3. In nucleotides, the CDR3 is TGTGCCAGCAGCTTACCAGCGGGCCTCTCAGACGAGCAGTACTTC. Protein product: CASSLPAGLSDEQYF.

This sequence joins TRBV18 and TRBJ2-3; D might be TRBD1 (6 bases). The CDR3 runs to 13 residues. Germline V gene lookup returns CDR1 KGHSH and CDR2 LQKENI. The V and J ends lost 8 bases and 3 bases respectively, with 12 bases between them. CDR3 DNA sequence: TGTGCCAGCACGGACAGAGCAACAGATACGCAGTATTTT. It is translated as CASTDRATDTQYF.